The 30 T cell receptor beta chains below all came from one sample that was sequenced in a study of graft-versus-host responses after intestinal transplantation. Clones were read by immunoSEQ multiplex PCR, and TCRdb kept only the in-frame ones, dropping some. The table includes about 21,000 clones, around 54% detected once. Sequenced here: alloreactive CD4+ T cells from a mixed lymphocyte reaction culture, sampled before intestinal transplant. Subset meaning: CFSE-low proliferating T cells sorted from roughly six-day pre-transplant mixed lymphocyte reaction (GvH or HvG direction). These receptors originate from a human patient who received an intestinal transplant.

Written as DNA, the CDR3 is TGCGCCAGCAGCCAACAGGGAGGATACGGCGGCTACACCTTC. This sequence encodes CASSQQGGYGGYTF. The V gene is TRBV4-3, the J gene TRBJ1-2, with D possibly TRBD1 on 5 matching bases. The CDR3 is 14 residues long. CDR1 LGHNA and CDR2 YSLEER come from the germline V gene. The ends were cut back, 2 bases at V and 8 bases at J, with 15 bases in the middle.

The rearrangement links TRBV7-3 to TRBJ1-1, with D maybe TRBD1 (6 bases). Germline V CDR1 and CDR2: SGHTA, FQGTGA. The CDR3 consists of 15 residues. With 0 bases removed from V and 1 base from J, the gap between germline ends came to 9 bases. CDR3 amino acids: CASSLTAGANTEAFF. DNA of the CDR3: TGTGCCAGCAGCTTAACGGCAGGGGCGAACACTGAAGCTTTCTTT.

DNA of the CDR3: TGTGCCAGCAGCGTAGGGGATCGGGGGGGGCAGGGAGAGACCCAGTACTTC. It encodes CASSVGDRGGQGETQYF. This rearrangement joins TRBV9 to TRBJ2-5; 8 bases align to TRBD2. Germline-derived CDR1 and CDR2 are SGDLS and YYNGEE. The ends lost 0 bases at V and 4 bases at J; junction bases unmatched: 11. This CDR3 contains 17 residues.

This chain uses TRBV18 with TRBJ2-7; tentative D call: TRBD2 (5 bases). Looked up from germline, CDR1 is KGHSH and CDR2 is LQKENI. V shed 3 bases and J shed 0 bases, with 9 bases lying between them. This CDR3 has 14 amino acids. CDR3 protein: CASSPPGLSYEQYF. DNA for the CDR3: TGTGCCAGCTCACCCCCAGGACTCTCCTACGAGCAGTACTTC.

The gene calls are TRBV5-6 and TRBJ2-4; D may be TRBD2 (6 bases). Trimming removed 0 bases from V and 7 bases from J, with 11 bases in between. This CDR3 is built from 14 residues. Germline CDR1 SGHDT, CDR2 YYEEEE. This CDR3 is CASSLERRVNIQYF. The CDR3 coding sequence is TGTGCCAGCAGCTTGGAAAGGAGGGTTAACATTCAGTACTTC.

The chain uses TRBV19 and TRBJ1-6; 8 positions match TRBD1. The length of the CDR3 is 14 residues. Germline CDR1 and CDR2: LNHDA and SQIVND (reference sequence). Trimming at V came to 1 base and at J to 10 bases, leaving 3 bases not matched to a gene. CDR3 nucleotide sequence: TGTGCCAGTAGTATAGGCGCAGGGGGCTCACCCCTCCACTTT. Amino acid sequence: CASSIGAGGSPLHF.

This clone was seen once. The V gene is TRBV18, the J gene TRBJ1-2; D not resolved. CDR1 is KGHSH and CDR2 is LQKENI in the germline V gene. V was trimmed by 3 bases and J by 4 bases, leaving 12 bases between them. The CDR3 is 14 amino acids. Here the CDR3 DNA reads TGTGCCAGCTCACCGGATTCACAGTCCTATGGCTACACCTTC. Its translation: CASSPDSQSYGYTF.

With regard to this clone: The sample holds other DNA sequences that translate to the same CDR3. The chain has TRBV5-1 and TRBJ2-7, with TRBD1 identical over 7 bases. Losses at the gene ends were 3 bases for V and 4 bases for J; bases not matched to a gene: 1. The length of the CDR3 is 12 residues. Germline V gene data show CDR1 as SGHRS and CDR2 as YFSETQ. The CDR3 coding sequence is TGCGCCAGCAGCTCACAGGGGTACGAGCAGTACTTC. Protein: CASSSQGYEQYF.

This clone was seen a handful of times. This chain connects TRBV2 to TRBJ2-1; D is unresolved. Looked up from germline, CDR1 is SNHLY and CDR2 is FYNNEI. CDR3 length equals 14 residues. The ends were cut back, 4 bases at V and 6 bases at J, with 13 bases in the middle. CDR3 in amino acids: CASSVRYGPNEQFF. CDR3 in DNA: TGTGCCAGCAGTGTGAGGTATGGCCCCAATGAGCAGTTCTTC.

The J gene is TRBJ2-7, the V gene TRBV5-5; 9 bases agree with TRBD1. This CDR3 comprises 16 residues. Germline CDR1 SGHKS, CDR2 YYEKEE (reference sequence). J gave up 6 bases and V 2 bases, and 12 bases lay outside the gene matches. Here the CDR3 DNA reads TGTGCCAGCAGCTTCAGACAGGGGGTGCGGATTGTCGAGCAGTACTTC. Its protein product is CASSFRQGVRIVEQYF.

V and J are TRBV6-1 and TRBJ1-2; D is ambiguous. The CDR3 totals 15 residues. Deletions cut 1 base from V and 3 bases from J, with 12 bases between. The germline V gene has CDR1 MNHNS and CDR2 SASEGT. CDR3 residues: CASSEVTHGDYGYTF. CDR3 bases: TGTGCCAGCAGTGAAGTGACACACGGCGACTATGGCTACACCTTC.

V is TRBV2 and J is TRBJ1-2, with 9 positions matching TRBD1. The CDR3 runs 14 residues. Trimming took 6 bases from V and 6 from J; bases not matched to a gene: 8. The germline V gene encodes CDR1 SNHLY and CDR2 FYNNEI. In nucleotides, the CDR3 is TGTGCCAGCAGAAGTACAGGGGGCGCGAATGGCTACACCTTC. Translating gives CASRSTGGANGYTF.

The V call is TRBV7-2, the J call TRBJ1-6, with 8 bases that match TRBD1. From germline, CDR1 is SGHTA and CDR2 FQGNSA. This CDR3 has 15 residues. Unmatched junction bases numbered 5, after V lost 1 base and J lost 9 bases. CDR3 in amino acids: CASSLGSGGSSPLHF. The CDR3, as DNA: TGTGCCAGCAGCTTAGGGTCAGGGGGCAGTTCACCCCTCCACTTT.

The CDR3 nucleotides read TGTGCCAGCTCACAAGCAGGGGACAGTCAGCCCCAGCATTTT. Amino acids: CASSQAGDSQPQHF. The chain has TRBV18 and TRBJ1-5; 7 bases line up with TRBD1. Trimming at V came to 4 bases and at J to 6 bases, leaving 6 bases not matched to a gene. CDR3 length equals 14 residues. Germline V lookup: CDR1 KGHSH, CDR2 LQKENI.

The chain couples TRBV29-1 to TRBJ2-1, with D unclear. Trimming removed 4 bases at V and 6 bases at J, with 7 bases between. The CDR3 is made up of 11 amino acids. Germline CDR1 and CDR2: SQVTM and ANQGSEA. The CDR3, as DNA: TGCAGCGTTGGGTCGGGCAATGAGCAGTTCTTC. It yields the protein CSVGSGNEQFF.

There are a few counts of this clone. V is TRBV28 and J is TRBJ2-6; 8 nucleotides line up with TRBD1. The germline V gene has CDR1 MDHEN and CDR2 SYDVKM. The CDR3 contains 15 residues. V was pared by 6 bases and J by 9 bases, with 10 bases of the junction left unmatched. CDR3 nucleotides: TGTGCCAGCAGACCTGACAGGGGAAAGGGCAACGTCCTGACTTTC. Its protein product is CASRPDRGKGNVLTF.

This clone was recorded a few times. V is TRBV7-2 and J is TRBJ2-1; D call uncertain. The CDR3 is made up of 11 amino acids. The germline gives CDR1 SGHTA, CDR2 FQGNSA. Trimming shortened V by 4 bases and J by 8 bases, and 6 bases separated the two germline ends. CDR3 bases: TGTGCCAGCAGCTCCAGATATGAGCAGTTCTTC. This translates into CASSSRYEQFF.

This clone appeared a single time. V gene TRBV5-1 combines with J gene TRBJ2-3; maybe TRBD1 (5 bases). Germline CDR1 reads SGHRS; CDR2 reads YFSETQ. CDR3 length: 15 residues. Trimming took 4 bases from V and 2 from J, leaving 14 bases between them. DNA for the CDR3: TGCGCCAGCAGCCCGGCAGGGTTCCTCACAGATACGCAGTATTTT. This translates into CASSPAGFLTDTQYF. The full variable domain, in which reference TRBV5-1 and TRBJ2-3 provide the parts outside the CDR3, is KAGVTQTPRYLIKTRGQQVTLSCSPISGHRSVSWYQQTPGQGLQFLFEYFSETQRNKGNFPGRFSGRQFSNSRSEMNVSTLELGDSALYLCASSPAGFLTDTQYFGPGTRLTVL.

This chain links TRBV4-1 with TRBJ1-5; 9 bases agree with TRBD1. CDR3 size: 16 residues. Per germline, CDR1 MGHRA and CDR2 YSYEKL. J lost 3 bases, V lost 3 bases, and 6 bases had no gene match. The CDR3 DNA reads TGCGCCAGCAGCCAGGCGGGACAGGGAGACAATCAGCCCCAGCATTTT. Translation: CASSQAGQGDNQPQHF.

This clone was counted once. J is TRBJ2-1 and V is TRBV9; 7 bases agree with TRBD2. V was pared by 0 bases and J by 2 bases, with 2 bases of the junction left unmatched. The CDR3 runs to 15 residues. CDR1 is SGDLS and CDR2 is YYNGEE in the germline V gene. The CDR3 DNA follows: TGTGCCAGCAGCGTAGGGGACTATACCTACAATGAGCAGTTCTTC. Protein: CASSVGDYTYNEQFF.

This clone was detected a few times. This chain connects TRBV5-1 to TRBJ2-2, with a possible D match to TRBD2 (6 bases). The CDR3 is 15 residues long. V was clipped by 6 bases and J by 2 bases, with 14 bases between them. In germline, CDR1 is SGHRS, CDR2 YFSETQ. CDR3 nucleotides: TGCGCCAGCAACATGGGAGGTTACAACACCGGGGAGCTGTTTTTT. Translated: CASNMGGYNTGELFF.

This clone was seen only a few times. This chain links TRBV7-9 with TRBJ2-2; the D is unclear. V was shortened by 2 bases and J by 4 bases, with 5 bases between the two germline ends. Germline values: CDR1 SEHNR, CDR2 FQNEAQ (reference sequence). This CDR3 contains 13 residues. Here the CDR3 reads CASSLSGTGELFF. In DNA form, the CDR3 reads TGTGCCAGCAGCTTATCGGGCACCGGGGAGCTGTTTTTT. Filled out from reference TRBV7-9 and TRBJ2-2, the complete variable domain reads DTGVSQNPRHKITKRGQNVTFRCDPISEHNRLYWYRQTLGQGPEFLTYFQNEAQLEKSRLLSDRFSAERPKGSFSTLEIQRTEQGDSAMYLCASSLSGTGELFFGEGSRLTVL.

The V and J genes are TRBV27 and TRBJ2-7, with 11 bases fitting TRBD2. Trimming at V came to 5 bases and at J to 3 bases, leaving 6 bases not matched to a gene. This CDR3 is 15 amino acids long. Germline V gene lookup returns CDR1 MNHEY and CDR2 SMNVEV (reference sequence). CDR3 sequence reads: CASSEKGLAVYEQYF. In DNA, the CDR3 is TGTGCCAGCAGTGAAAAGGGACTAGCGGTCTACGAGCAGTACTTC.

This clone was seen a few times. V is TRBV4-3 and J is TRBJ1-4; 7 bases agree with TRBD1. The CDR3 is made up of 14 amino acids. V lost 0 bases to trimming and J lost 8 bases; unmatched junction nucleotides: 3. Per the germline V gene, CDR1 is LGHNA and CDR2 is YSLEER. CDR3: CASSQDRTGEKLFF. In DNA, the CDR3 is TGCGCCAGCAGCCAAGATCGGACAGGCGAAAAACTGTTTTTT.

The chain couples TRBV18 to TRBJ1-1; TRBD1 aligns across 8 bases. V dropped 6 bases and J dropped 1; count of bases not matched to a gene: 4. This CDR3 has 14 residues. Germline values: CDR1 KGHSH, CDR2 LQKENI. The DNA of the CDR3 is TGTGCCAGCTCCCACGACAGGGGGAACACTGAAGCTTTCTTT. Its protein product is CASSHDRGNTEAFF.

The rearrangement links TRBV2 to TRBJ2-7; D is perhaps TRBD1 (5 bases). There are 12 residues in the CDR3. With 5 bases removed from V and 2 bases from J, the gap between germline ends came to 7 bases. Germline V gives CDR1 SNHLY, CDR2 FYNNEI. CDR3 DNA: TGTGCCAGCAGTTCACAGGCCTACGAGCAGTACTTC. Residues: CASSSQAYEQYF.

This clone turned up a few times. Other nucleotide sequences in the sample specify the same CDR3. V gene TRBV5-1 combines with J gene TRBJ1-4; TRBD1 matches 10 bases. In germline, CDR1 is SGHRS, CDR2 YFSETQ. The trim removed 3 bases at V and 5 bases at J, leaving 1 base unmatched. This CDR3 contains 14 residues. The CDR3 is CASSSGQGNEKLFF. DNA of the CDR3: TGCGCCAGCAGCTCGGGACAGGGGAATGAAAAACTGTTTTTT.

The CDR3 nucleotides are TGTGCCAGCAGTTACTCAGGGGCGGGAAACACCATATATTTT. Its translation: CASSYSGAGNTIYF. The J gene is TRBJ1-3, the V gene TRBV6-5, with TRBD1 as a possible D gene (5 bases). Trimming took 0 bases from V and 4 from J, leaving 7 bases between them. CDR3 size: 14 residues. Germline CDR1 and CDR2: MNHEY and SVGAGI.

This clone is medium-sized within its sample. CDR3 nucleotides: TGCGCCAGCAGCCAACCGGTTAGGGGGGGGCCCAACTATGGCTACACCTTC. Translating it yields CASSQPVRGGPNYGYTF. V gene TRBV4-3 combines with J gene TRBJ1-2, with a possible D match to TRBD1 (6 bases). V shed 2 bases and J shed 2 bases, with 18 bases lying between them. The CDR3 runs to 17 residues. Germline values: CDR1 LGHNA, CDR2 YSLEER.

The rearrangement uses TRBV6-5 and TRBJ1-5; the D is unclear. Trimming stripped 7 bases from V and 4 bases from J, with 17 bases between. This CDR3 has 15 residues. From germline, CDR1 is MNHEY and CDR2 SVGAGI. This CDR3 reads CASTPYGLTNQPQHF. The DNA of the CDR3 is TGTGCCAGCACCCCTTACGGACTGACAAATCAGCCCCAGCATTTT.